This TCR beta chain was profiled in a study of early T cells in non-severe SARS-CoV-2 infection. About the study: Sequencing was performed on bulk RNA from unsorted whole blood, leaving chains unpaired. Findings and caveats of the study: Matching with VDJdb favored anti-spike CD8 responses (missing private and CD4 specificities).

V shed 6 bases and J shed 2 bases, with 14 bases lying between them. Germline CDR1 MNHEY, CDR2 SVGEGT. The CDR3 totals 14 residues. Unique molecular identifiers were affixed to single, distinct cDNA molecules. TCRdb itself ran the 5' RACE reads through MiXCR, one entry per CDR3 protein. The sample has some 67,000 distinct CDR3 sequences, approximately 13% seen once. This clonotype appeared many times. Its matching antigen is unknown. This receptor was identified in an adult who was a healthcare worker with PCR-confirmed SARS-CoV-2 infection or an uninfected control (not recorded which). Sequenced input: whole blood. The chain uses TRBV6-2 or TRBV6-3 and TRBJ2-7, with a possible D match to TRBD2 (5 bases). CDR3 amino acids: CASSKDWGAYEQYF. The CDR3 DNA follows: TGTGCCAGCAGCAAGGACTGGGGAGCCTACGAGCAGTACTTC.